The sequence of this T cell receptor (beta chain) was determined in a study of T cell changes during pregnancy in multiple sclerosis. Here immunoSEQ multiplex PCR was the method, and the copy in TCRdb shows in-frame clones only, minus some. The table includes fewer than 70,000 clones, around nine tenths detected once. The receptor was derived from a human donor whose cells served as feeder cells for cultures in a pregnancy study. The sample consisted of peripheral blood from another person, used as feeder cells.

Here the CDR3 reads CASSSGLAGRSEQYF. CDR3 DNA sequence: TGTGCCAGCAGCTCAGGACTAGCGGGAAGGAGCGAGCAGTACTTC. V gene TRBV7-3 combines with J gene TRBJ2-7, with TRBD2 identical over 12 bases. CDR3 length: 15 amino acids. Trimming cost V 4 bases and J 6 bases; bases outside gene matches: 7. Germline CDR1 is SGHTA and CDR2 is FQGTGA.